Presented here are 7 T cell receptor beta chains from one specimen sequenced in a study of CD8 T cells in ankylosing spondylitis. TCRdb independently ran MiXCR on the 5' RACE reads; one entry per CDR3 protein. The sample holds 300,000 to 350,000 distinct CDR3 sequences; over 12% are singletons and the top ten take approximately 0.99%. Sequencing was performed on blood, either unsorted or a sorted T cell fraction (not recorded which). The receptors were sampled from a male donor with ankylosing spondylitis or in good health (not recorded which).

This chain connects TRBV7-2 to TRBJ2-7, with D maybe TRBD2 (5 bases). The V and J ends lost 1 base and 6 bases respectively, with 13 bases between them. Germline loops: CDR1 SGHTA, CDR2 FQGNSA. CDR3 size: 14 residues. The CDR3 coding sequence is TGTGCCAGCAGCTTAGGCGGGCTAGTCGTCGAGCAGTACTTC. This gives the protein CASSLGGLVVEQYF.

This chain connects TRBV12-5 to TRBJ2-3; D is ambiguous. The germline V gene encodes CDR1 LGHNT and CDR2 FRNRAP. The CDR3 length is 13 residues. The V gene lost 3 bases and the J gene lost 1 base, with 5 bases spanning the gap. The CDR3 loop reads CASGLVGTDTQYF. In DNA form, the CDR3 reads TGTGCTAGTGGTTTAGTGGGCACAGATACGCAGTATTTT.

The chain uses TRBV6-5 and TRBJ2-5, with 12 bases fitting TRBD1. This CDR3 has 15 amino acids. With 7 bases clipped from V and 5 bases from J, the junction kept 8 bases outside the gene matches. Germline V gene lookup returns CDR1 MNHEY and CDR2 SVGAGI. CDR3 in amino acids: CASIKGTGGGETQYF. The CDR3 coding sequence is TGTGCCAGCATTAAGGGGACAGGGGGCGGGGAGACCCAGTACTTC.

The gene calls are TRBV3-1 and TRBJ2-1, with D perhaps given as TRBD1 or TRBD2 (5 bases each). Germline V CDR1 and CDR2: LGHDT, YNNKEL (reference sequence). Trimming removed 1 base at V and 9 bases at J, with 13 bases between. The CDR3 extends over 14 amino acids. The CDR3 region is CASSQVGGVGEQFF. CDR3 sequence (DNA): TGTGCCAGCAGCCAAGTTGGGGGAGTGGGTGAGCAGTTCTTC.

The chain recombines TRBV7-2 with TRBJ2-2; D is unclear. The CDR3 sequence is 13 residues long. The V end lost 1 base, the J end lost 7 bases, and 7 bases lay between the germline ends. Germline V gene lookup returns CDR1 SGHTA and CDR2 FQGNSA. Here the CDR3 reads CASSLGFRGELFF. The CDR3 DNA reads TGTGCCAGCAGCTTAGGTTTCCGCGGGGAGCTGTTTTTT.

This clonotype was found a few times. This chain uses TRBV3-1 with TRBJ2-1; D remains ambiguous. This CDR3 spans 14 amino acids. Deletions cut 3 bases from V and 7 bases from J, with 13 bases between. In germline, CDR1 is LGHDT, CDR2 YNNKEL (reference sequence). The DNA for the CDR3 is TGTGCCAGCAGCCAGGCCCAGGTCCGTAATGAGCAGTTCTTC. Translating gives CASSQAQVRNEQFF.

The genes are TRBV20-1 and TRBJ1-6, with 7 bases aligning to TRBD1. The CDR3 is 13 amino acids. The germline CDR1 and CDR2 sequences are DFQATT and SNEGSKA (reference sequence). V lost 1 base and J lost 10; bases outside the gene matches: 4. The CDR3 spells CSARVGDSSPLHF. The DNA for the CDR3 is TGCAGTGCTAGAGTTGGGGACAGCTCACCCCTCCACTTT.